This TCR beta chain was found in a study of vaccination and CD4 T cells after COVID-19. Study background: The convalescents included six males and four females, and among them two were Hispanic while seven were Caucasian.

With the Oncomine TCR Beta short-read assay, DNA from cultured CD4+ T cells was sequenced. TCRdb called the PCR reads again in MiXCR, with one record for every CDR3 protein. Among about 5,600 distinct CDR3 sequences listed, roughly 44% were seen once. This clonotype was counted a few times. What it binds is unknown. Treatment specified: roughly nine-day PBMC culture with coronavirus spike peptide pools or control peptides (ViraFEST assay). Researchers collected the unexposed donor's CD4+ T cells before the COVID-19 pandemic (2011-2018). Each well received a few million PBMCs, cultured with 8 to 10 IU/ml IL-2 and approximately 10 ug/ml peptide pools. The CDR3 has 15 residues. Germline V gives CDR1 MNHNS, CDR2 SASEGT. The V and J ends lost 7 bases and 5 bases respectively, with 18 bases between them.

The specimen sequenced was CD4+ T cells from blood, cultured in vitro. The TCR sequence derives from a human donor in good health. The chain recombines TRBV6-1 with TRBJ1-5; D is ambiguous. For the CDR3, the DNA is TGTGCCAGCACCTCCCTTGGTCCCGGGGATCAGCCCCAGCATTTT. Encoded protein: CASTSLGPGDQPQHF.